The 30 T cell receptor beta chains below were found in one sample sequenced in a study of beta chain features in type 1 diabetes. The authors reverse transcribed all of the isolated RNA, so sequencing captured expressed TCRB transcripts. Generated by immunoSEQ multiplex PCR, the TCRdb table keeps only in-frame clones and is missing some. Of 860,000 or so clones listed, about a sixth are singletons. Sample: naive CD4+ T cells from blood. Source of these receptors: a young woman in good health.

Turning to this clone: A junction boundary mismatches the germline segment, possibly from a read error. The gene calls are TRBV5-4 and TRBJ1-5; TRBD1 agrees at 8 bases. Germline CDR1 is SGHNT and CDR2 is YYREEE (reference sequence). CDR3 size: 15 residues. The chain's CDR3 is CASSQETGADQPQHF. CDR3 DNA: TGCGCCAGCAGCCAAGAGACAGGGGCGGATCAGCCCCAGCATTTT. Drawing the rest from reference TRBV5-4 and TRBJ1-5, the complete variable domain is ETGVTQSPTHLIKTRGQQVTLRCSSQSGHNTVSWYQQALGQGPQFIFQYYREEENGRGNFPPRFSGLQFPNYSSELNVNALELDDSALYLCASSQETGADQPQHFGDGTRLSIL.

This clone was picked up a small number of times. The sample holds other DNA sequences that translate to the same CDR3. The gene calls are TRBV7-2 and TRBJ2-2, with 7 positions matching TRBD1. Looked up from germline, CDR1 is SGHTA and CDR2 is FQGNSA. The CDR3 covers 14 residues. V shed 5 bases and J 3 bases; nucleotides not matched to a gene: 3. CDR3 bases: TGTGCCAGCAGCCAACAGGGGTACACCGGGGAGCTGTTTTTT. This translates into CASSQQGYTGELFF.

The CDR3 nucleotides read TGTGCCAGCAGTTACCCTCCTTCTGACAGCTTGCGGGAGACCCAGTACTTC. It translates to CASSYPPSDSLRETQYF. V is TRBV6-7 and J is TRBJ2-5; a weak D match, TRBD1 (5 bases). TRBV6-7 is designated an ORF whose function remains uncertain. The CDR3 spans 17 residues. V lost 2 bases to trimming and J lost 5 bases, with 21 bases between them.

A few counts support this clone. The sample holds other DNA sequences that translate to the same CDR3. In DNA, the CDR3 is TGTGCCAGCAGCTTAGGGGACACCTACGAGCAGTACTTC. Encoded protein: CASSLGDTYEQYF. The V and J genes are TRBV7-2 and TRBJ2-7, with D tentatively TRBD1 (6 bases). The CDR3 sequence is 13 residues long. Trimming cost V 1 base and J 2 bases, with 6 bases left between them. Germline V CDR1 and CDR2: SGHTA, FQGNSA.

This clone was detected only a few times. The CDR3 bases are TGTGCCACCAGCCGGGGCCTCCCTAGCATGGAGACCCAGTACTTC. It is translated as CATSRGLPSMETQYF. V and J are TRBV15 and TRBJ2-5, with D perhaps TRBD1 or TRBD2 (5 bases each). CDR3 length equals 15 residues. In germline, CDR1 is LNHNV, CDR2 YYDKDF (reference sequence). V gave up 5 bases and J gave up 5 bases, with 18 bases separating them.

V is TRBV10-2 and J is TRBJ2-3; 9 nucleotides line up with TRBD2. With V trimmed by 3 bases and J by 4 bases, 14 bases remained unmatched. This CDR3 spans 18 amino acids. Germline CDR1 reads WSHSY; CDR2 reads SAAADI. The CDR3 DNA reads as TGCGCCAGCAGTGACCCCCTCATCTTAGCGGGAGTCGCAGATACGCAGTATTTT. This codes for CASSDPLILAGVADTQYF.

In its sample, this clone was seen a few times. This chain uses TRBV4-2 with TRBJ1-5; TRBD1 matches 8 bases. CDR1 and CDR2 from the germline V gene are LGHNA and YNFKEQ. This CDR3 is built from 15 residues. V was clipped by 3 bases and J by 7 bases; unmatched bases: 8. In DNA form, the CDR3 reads TGTGCCAGCAGCCACACCCCAGGGGGCGGGCAGCCCCAGCATTTT. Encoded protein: CASSHTPGGGQPQHF.

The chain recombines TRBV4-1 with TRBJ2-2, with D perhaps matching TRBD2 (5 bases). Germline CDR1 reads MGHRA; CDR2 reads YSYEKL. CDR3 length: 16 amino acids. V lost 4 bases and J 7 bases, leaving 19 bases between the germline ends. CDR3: CASSPEVGRRFGELFF. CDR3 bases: TGCGCCAGCAGCCCAGAAGTTGGGAGACGTTTCGGGGAGCTGTTTTTT.

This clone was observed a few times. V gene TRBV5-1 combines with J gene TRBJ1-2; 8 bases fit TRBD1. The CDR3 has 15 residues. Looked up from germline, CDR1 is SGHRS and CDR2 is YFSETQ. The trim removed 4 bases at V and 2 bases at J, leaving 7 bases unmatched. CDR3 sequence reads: CASSPGAGGNYGYTF. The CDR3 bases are TGCGCCAGCAGCCCCGGGGCAGGGGGCAACTATGGCTACACCTTC.

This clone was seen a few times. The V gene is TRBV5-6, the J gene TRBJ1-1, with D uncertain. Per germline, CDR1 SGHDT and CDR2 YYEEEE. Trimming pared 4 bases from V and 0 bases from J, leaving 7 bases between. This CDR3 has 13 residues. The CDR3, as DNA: TGTGCCAGCAGCGCGGTGTTGAACACTGAAGCTTTCTTT. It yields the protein CASSAVLNTEAFF.

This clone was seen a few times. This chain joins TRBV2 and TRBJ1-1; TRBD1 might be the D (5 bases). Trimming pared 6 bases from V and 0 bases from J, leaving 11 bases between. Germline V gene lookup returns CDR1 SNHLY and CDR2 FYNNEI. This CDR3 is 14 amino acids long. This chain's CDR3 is CASRLTELNTEAFF. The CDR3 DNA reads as TGTGCCAGCAGACTGACAGAGTTGAACACTGAAGCTTTCTTT.

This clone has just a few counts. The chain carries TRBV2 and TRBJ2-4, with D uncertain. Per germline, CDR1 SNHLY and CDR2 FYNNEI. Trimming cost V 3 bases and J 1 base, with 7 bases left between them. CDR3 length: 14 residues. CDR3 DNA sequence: TGTGCCAGCAGTGATCAACGTGCCAAAAACATTCAGTACTTC. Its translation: CASSDQRAKNIQYF.

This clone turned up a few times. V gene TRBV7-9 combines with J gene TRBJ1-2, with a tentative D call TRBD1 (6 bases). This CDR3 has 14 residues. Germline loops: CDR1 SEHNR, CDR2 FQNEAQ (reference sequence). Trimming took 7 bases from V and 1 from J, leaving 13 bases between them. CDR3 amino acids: CASNPGQSNYGYTF. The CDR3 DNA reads TGTGCCAGCAACCCCGGACAGAGTAACTATGGCTACACCTTC.

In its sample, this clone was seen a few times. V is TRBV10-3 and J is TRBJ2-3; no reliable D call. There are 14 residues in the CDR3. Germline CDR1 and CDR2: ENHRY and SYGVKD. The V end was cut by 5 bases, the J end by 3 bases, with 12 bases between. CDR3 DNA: TGTGCCATCAGTATGGGTCTCGGTACAGATACGCAGTATTTT. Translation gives CAISMGLGTDTQYF.

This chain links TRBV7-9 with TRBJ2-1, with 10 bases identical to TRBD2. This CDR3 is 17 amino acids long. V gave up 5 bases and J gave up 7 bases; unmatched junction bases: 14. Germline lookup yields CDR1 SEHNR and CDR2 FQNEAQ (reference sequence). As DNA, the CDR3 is TGTGCCAGCAGCGATACTAGCGGGATGCTACGGGGGAATGAGCAGTTCTTC. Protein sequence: CASSDTSGMLRGNEQFF.

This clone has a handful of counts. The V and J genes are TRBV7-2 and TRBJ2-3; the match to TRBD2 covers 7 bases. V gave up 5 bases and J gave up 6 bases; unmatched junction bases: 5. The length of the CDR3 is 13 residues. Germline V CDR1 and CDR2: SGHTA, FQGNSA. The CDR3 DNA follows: TGTGCCAGCAGCCCCCGGGGGGACGATACGCAGTATTTT. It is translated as CASSPRGDDTQYF.

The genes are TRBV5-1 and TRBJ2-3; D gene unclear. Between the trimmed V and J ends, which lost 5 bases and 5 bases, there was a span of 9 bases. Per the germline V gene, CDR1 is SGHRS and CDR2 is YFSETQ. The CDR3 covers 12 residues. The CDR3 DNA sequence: TGCGCCAGCAGACGCGAACAAGATACGCAGTATTTT. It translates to CASRREQDTQYF.

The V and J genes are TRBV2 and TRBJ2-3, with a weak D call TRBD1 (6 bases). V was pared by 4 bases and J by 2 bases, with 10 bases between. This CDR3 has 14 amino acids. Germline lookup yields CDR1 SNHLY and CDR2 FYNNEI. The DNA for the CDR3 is TGTGCCAGCAGTGTTCGACAGGACACAGATACGCAGTATTTT. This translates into CASSVRQDTDTQYF.

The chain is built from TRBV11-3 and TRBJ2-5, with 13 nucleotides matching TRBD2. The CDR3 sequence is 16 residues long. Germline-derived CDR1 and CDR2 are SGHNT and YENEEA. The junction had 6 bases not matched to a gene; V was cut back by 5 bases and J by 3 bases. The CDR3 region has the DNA TGTGCCAGCAGCCGAGGACTAGCGGGAGTAGAAGAGACCCAGTACTTC. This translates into CASSRGLAGVEETQYF.

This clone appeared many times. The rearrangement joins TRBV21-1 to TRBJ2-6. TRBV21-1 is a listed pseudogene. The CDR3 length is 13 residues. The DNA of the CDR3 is TGTGCCAGGTTAAAACCTGGGGCCAACGTCCTGACTTTC. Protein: CARLKPGANVLTF.

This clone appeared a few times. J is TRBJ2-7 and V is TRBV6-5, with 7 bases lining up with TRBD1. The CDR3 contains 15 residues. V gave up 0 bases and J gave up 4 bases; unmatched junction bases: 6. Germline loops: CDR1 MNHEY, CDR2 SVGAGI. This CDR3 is CASSYSSRGIYEQYF. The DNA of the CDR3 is TGTGCCAGCAGTTACTCATCCAGGGGGATATACGAGCAGTACTTC.

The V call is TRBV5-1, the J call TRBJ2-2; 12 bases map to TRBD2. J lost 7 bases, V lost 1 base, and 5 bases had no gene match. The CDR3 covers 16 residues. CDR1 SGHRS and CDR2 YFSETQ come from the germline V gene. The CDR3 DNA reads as TGCGCCAGCAGCTTGTCTAGCGGGAGGGCCCACGGGGAGCTGTTTTTT. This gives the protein CASSLSSGRAHGELFF.

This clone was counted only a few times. The CDR3 DNA is TGCGCCAGCAGCCCGGGACAGGGAAAAACTGGAAACACCATATATTTT. Translating gives CASSPGQGKTGNTIYF. The V gene is TRBV4-1, the J gene TRBJ1-3, with 9 positions matching TRBD1. Germline values: CDR1 MGHRA, CDR2 YSYEKL. The V gene end was trimmed by 4 bases and the J gene end by 2 bases; junction bases not matched to a gene: 6. The CDR3 has 16 amino acids.

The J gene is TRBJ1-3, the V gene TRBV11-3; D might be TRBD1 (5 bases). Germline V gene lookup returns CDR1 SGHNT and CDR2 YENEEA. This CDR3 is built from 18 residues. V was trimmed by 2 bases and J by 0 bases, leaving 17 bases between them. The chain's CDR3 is CASSLIVGDLSSGNTIYF. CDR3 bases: TGTGCCAGCAGCTTAATCGTTGGGGACCTCAGCTCTGGAAACACCATATATTTT. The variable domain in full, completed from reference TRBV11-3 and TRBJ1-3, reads EAGVVQSPRYKIIEKKQPVAFWCNPISGHNTLYWYLQNLGQGPELLIRYENEEAVDDSQLPKDRFSAERLKGVDSTLKIQPAELGDSAVYLCASSLIVGDLSSGNTIYFGEGSWLTVV.

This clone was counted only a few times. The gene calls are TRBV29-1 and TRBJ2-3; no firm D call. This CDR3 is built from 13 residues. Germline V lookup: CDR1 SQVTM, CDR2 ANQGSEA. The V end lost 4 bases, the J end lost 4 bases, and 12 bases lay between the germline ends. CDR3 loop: CSVGFGRPDTQYF. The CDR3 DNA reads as TGCAGCGTTGGCTTTGGGCGGCCAGATACGCAGTATTTT.

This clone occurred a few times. CDR3 in amino acids: CASSSTGGPYEQYF. In DNA form, the CDR3 reads TGTGCCAGCAGCTCAACAGGGGGCCCCTACGAGCAGTACTTC. The chain recombines TRBV9 with TRBJ2-7; 9 positions match TRBD1. Looked up from germline, CDR1 is SGDLS and CDR2 is YYNGEE. Unmatched junction bases numbered 4, after V lost 4 bases and J lost 2 bases. The CDR3 runs 14 residues.

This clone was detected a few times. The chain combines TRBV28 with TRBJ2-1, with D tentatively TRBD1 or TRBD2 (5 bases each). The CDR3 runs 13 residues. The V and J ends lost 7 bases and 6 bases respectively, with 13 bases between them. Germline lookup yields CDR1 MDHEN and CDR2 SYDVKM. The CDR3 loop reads CASTGTPINEQFF. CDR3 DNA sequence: TGTGCCAGCACAGGGACCCCCATCAATGAGCAGTTCTTC.

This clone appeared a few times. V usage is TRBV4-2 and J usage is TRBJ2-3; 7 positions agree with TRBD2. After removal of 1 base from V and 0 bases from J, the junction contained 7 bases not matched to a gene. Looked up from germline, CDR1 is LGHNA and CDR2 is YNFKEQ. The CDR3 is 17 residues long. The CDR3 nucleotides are TGTGCCAGCAGCCAAGCCGGGACTACCCCCAGCACAGATACGCAGTATTTT. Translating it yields CASSQAGTTPSTDTQYF.

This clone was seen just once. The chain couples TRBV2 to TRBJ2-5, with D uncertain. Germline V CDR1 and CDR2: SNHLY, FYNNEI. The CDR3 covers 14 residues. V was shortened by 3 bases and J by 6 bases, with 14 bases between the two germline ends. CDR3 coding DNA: TGTGCCAGCAGTGACAGACGTTCCCCTCAGACCCAGTACTTC. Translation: CASSDRRSPQTQYF.

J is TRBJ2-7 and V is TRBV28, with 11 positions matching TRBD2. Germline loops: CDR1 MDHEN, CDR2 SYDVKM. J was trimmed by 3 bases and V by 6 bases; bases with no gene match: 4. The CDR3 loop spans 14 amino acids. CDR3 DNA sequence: TGTGCCAGCAGACTAGCGGGAGATGTCTACGAGCAGTACTTC. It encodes CASRLAGDVYEQYF.